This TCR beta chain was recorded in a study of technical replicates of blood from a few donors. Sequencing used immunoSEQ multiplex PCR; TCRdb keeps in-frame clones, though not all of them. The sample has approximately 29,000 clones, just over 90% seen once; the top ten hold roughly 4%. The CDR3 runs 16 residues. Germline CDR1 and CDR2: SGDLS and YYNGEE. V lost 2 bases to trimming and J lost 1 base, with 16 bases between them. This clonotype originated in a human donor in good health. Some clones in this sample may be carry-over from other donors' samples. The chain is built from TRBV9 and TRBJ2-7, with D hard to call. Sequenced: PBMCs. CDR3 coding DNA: TGTGCCAGCAGCGTTCCGCTCCCGTCGGGTTCCTACGAGCAGTACTTC. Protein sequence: CASSVPLPSGSYEQYF.